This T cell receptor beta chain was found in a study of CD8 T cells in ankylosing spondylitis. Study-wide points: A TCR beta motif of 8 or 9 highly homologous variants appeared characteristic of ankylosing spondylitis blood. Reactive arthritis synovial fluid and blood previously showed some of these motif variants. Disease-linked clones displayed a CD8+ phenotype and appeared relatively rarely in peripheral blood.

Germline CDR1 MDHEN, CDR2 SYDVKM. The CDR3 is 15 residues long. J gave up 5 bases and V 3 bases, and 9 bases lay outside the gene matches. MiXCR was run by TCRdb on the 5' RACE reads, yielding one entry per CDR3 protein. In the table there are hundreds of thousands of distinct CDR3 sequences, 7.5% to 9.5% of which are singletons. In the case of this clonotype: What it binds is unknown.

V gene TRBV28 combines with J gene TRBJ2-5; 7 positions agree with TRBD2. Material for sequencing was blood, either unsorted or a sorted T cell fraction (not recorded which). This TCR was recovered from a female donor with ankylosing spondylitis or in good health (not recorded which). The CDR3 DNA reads TGTGCCAGCAGTTTTGGGCTAGCGGATGGGGAGACCCAGTACTTC. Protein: CASSFGLADGETQYF.